The rows below give T cell receptor beta chains drawn from one sample of a study of blood T cell repertoires in COVID-19. TCRdb's table, derived via immunoSEQ multiplex PCR, lists solely in-frame clones and lacks some. There are roughly 120,000 clones in the sample; roughly 84% occur only once, and 3% to 5% lies in the top ten. Material: peripheral blood. These receptors all come from a man in his 60s with acute or convalescent COVID-19. Both conserved end residues are part of each CDR3. Each record gives: J gene, D gene, V gene, clone size, CDR3 length, CDR3 DNA, CDR3 protein. A D gene is named only where the DNA matches it firmly. Clone size is stated in some rows and not others, as once, few, many or a class when expanded.

>TRBJ2-7|NA|TRBV5-1|NA|14
TGCGCCAGCAGCTTGGCCGGCAGGGGCTACGAGCAGTACTTC
CASSLAGRGYEQYF
>TRBJ1-4|NA|TRBV28|NA|14
TGTGCCAGCAGCCGGGACATGACTAATGAAAAACTGTTTTTT
CASSRDMTNEKLFF
>TRBJ2-2|NA|TRBV27|NA|17
TGTGCCAGCAGTCCTCATCTTGGAACAGTGAACACCGGGGAGCTGTTTTTT
CASSPHLGTVNTGELFF
>TRBJ2-2|NA|TRBV11-2|NA|17
TGTGCCAGCAGCCTAACGCCCCCGGGAGCGGTCACCGGGGAGCTGTTTTTT
CASSLTPPGAVTGELFF
>TRBJ2-3|TRBD2|TRBV4-1|NA|17
TGCGCCAGCAGCAGGTTAGCGGGAGGGCCTGGCACAGATACGCAGTATTTT
CASSRLAGGPGTDTQYF
>TRBJ2-5|NA|TRBV4-2|NA|15
TGTGCCAGCAGCCATGGGAGGGCAGGGGAAGAGACCCAGTACTTC
CASSHGRAGEETQYF
>TRBJ1-5|TRBD1|TRBV6-2/TRBV6-3|NA|14
TGTGCCAGCAGTTCGGGACAGGGCGATCAGCCCCAGCATTTT
CASSSGQGDQPQHF
>TRBJ1-4|NA|TRBV3-1/TRBV3-2|NA|18
TGTGCCAGCAGCCAGATCGTGTTAACGGGGGCAACTAATGAAAAACTGTTTTTT
CASSQIVLTGATNEKLFF
>TRBJ2-3|NA|TRBV7-8|NA|15
TGTGCCAGCAGCCGAGATCTAGCGTTCACAGATACGCAGTATTTT
CASSRDLAFTDTQYF
>TRBJ2-1|NA|TRBV19|few|14
TGTGCCAGTAGTATAGTTCCGGGGGGCGATGAGCAGTTCTTC
CASSIVPGGDEQFF
>TRBJ1-2|TRBD1|TRBV15|NA|16
TGTGCCACCAGCGGTACCGGGGACAGGGGGAATGATGGCTACACCTTC
CATSGTGDRGNDGYTF
>TRBJ2-7|NA|TRBV28|NA|17
TGTGCCAGCAGCCTTCGTTGGCCGGGTCGCTCCTCCTACGAGCAGTACTTC
CASSLRWPGRSSYEQYF
>TRBJ1-1|NA|TRBV9|NA|14
TGTGCCAGCAGCGTAGCTGCAGTGAACACTGAAGCTTTCTTT
CASSVAAVNTEAFF
>TRBJ1-1|TRBD1|TRBV29-1|NA|15
TGCAGCGCGCGACGCGGTACAGGGGTGAACACTGAAGCTTTCTTT
CSARRGTGVNTEAFF
>TRBJ2-5|TRBD2|TRBV24-1|few|17
TGTGCCACCAGTGATCCGACTAGCGGGAGGGCCGGAGAGACCCAGTACTTC
CATSDPTSGRAGETQYF
>TRBJ1-5|NA|TRBV27|NA|14
TGTGCCAGCAGTTCTAGGACTCAATCATACCCCCAGCATTTT
CASSSRTQSYPQHF
>TRBJ2-7|NA|TRBV5-1|NA|15
TGCGCCAGCAGCCCGACCCCGGACAAGATTTACGAGCAGTACTTC
CASSPTPDKIYEQYF
>TRBJ2-1|NA|TRBV6-2/TRBV6-3|NA|14
TGTGCCAGCAGCCCCCGCGGCTCCTACAATGAGCAGTTCTTC
CASSPRGSYNEQFF
>TRBJ2-5|NA|TRBV5-1|NA|13
TGCGCCAGCAGCCATAAAAGGGGGGAGACCCAGTACTTC
CASSHKRGETQYF
>TRBJ2-7|NA|TRBV7-9|NA|14
TGTGCCAGCAGCTTGGAGCGTATTCCCTACGAGCAGTACTTC
CASSLERIPYEQYF
>TRBJ2-1|NA|TRBV19|once|15
TGTGCCAGTAGCGGACGCACATGGGGCATCAATGAGCAGTTCTTC
CASSGRTWGINEQFF
>TRBJ2-7|TRBD1|TRBV4-3|NA|18
TGCGCCAGCAGCCAACAACTCCCGGGACAGGGAAGCTCCTACGAGCAGTACTTC
CASSQQLPGQGSSYEQYF
>TRBJ2-7|NA|TRBV4-3|NA|15
TGCGCCAGCAGCCAAGGGAAGGGGTACTCCTACGAGCAGTACTTC
CASSQGKGYSYEQYF
>TRBJ2-1|TRBD2|TRBV27|NA|15
TGTGCCAGCAGCAACAGCGGGAGCTCCTACAATGAGCAGTTCTTC
CASSNSGSSYNEQFF
>TRBJ2-7|NA|TRBV27|NA|15
TGTGCCAGCAGTCCCGGGAGCCAATATCGCGACGAGCAGTACTTC
CASSPGSQYRDEQYF
>TRBJ2-1|TRBD2|TRBV2|NA|14
TGTGCCAGCCGAACTAGCGGGGGGTACAATGAGCAGTTCTTC
CASRTSGGYNEQFF
>TRBJ2-5|NA|TRBV6-6|once|17
TGTGCCAGCAGTCCCTCTTTTCGAGGGGGGGACTTATTGGCCCAGTACTTC
CASSPSFRGGDLLAQYF
>TRBJ2-1|TRBD2|TRBV7-2|NA|15
TGTGCCAGCAGCTTGTACCTAGCGGGAGCAGGTGAGCAGTTCTTC
CASSLYLAGAGEQFF
>TRBJ2-1|TRBD2|TRBV4-3|few|14
TGCGCCAGCAGTCCAGCGGGAGGCTTCAATGAGCAGTTCTTC
CASSPAGGFNEQFF
>TRBJ1-2|NA|TRBV7-9|NA|12
TGTGCCAGCAGCTTAGTCACAGATAAAGCCCTCTTC
CASSLVTDKALF
>TRBJ1-5|NA|TRBV28|NA|12
TGTGCCAGCATTCAGAGCAATCAGCCCCAGCATTTT
CASIQSNQPQHF
>TRBJ2-7|NA|TRBV7-3|NA|14
TGTGCCAGCAGCTCTTCCAGGTCGGGGTCCGAGCAGTACTTC
CASSSSRSGSEQYF
>TRBJ1-6|TRBD1|TRBV7-2|NA|15
TGTGCCAGCAGCTTAGGTGGGACAGTTAATTCACCCCTCCACTTT
CASSLGGTVNSPLHF
>TRBJ1-2|NA|TRBV30|once|15
TGTGCCTGGAGTCCGGAACCCAGGGGCGCCTATGGCTACACCTTC
CAWSPEPRGAYGYTF
>TRBJ2-1|NA|TRBV14|NA|14
TGTGCCAGCAGCCCTTCGGACTACTTCAATGAGCAGTTCTTC
CASSPSDYFNEQFF
>TRBJ2-1|TRBD2|TRBV27|NA|17
TGTGCCAGCAGTTCCTTCCTAGCGGGAGTTTACTACAATGAGCAGTTCTTC
CASSSFLAGVYYNEQFF
>TRBJ1-1|TRBD1|TRBV5-6|NA|15
TGTGCCAGCAGCTTGGGAATTGACCGGGACAGGGAAGCTTTCTTT
CASSLGIDRDREAFF
>TRBJ2-3|NA|TRBV29-1|NA|15
TGCAGCGTTGAAGAGGACTCAGTTCCCACAGATACGCAGTATTTT
CSVEEDSVPTDTQYF
>TRBJ2-7|NA|TRBV28|once|15
TGTGCCAGCAGTCGAGGCCGGGAGCTACAGTACGAGCAGTACTTC
CASSRGRELQYEQYF
>TRBJ2-2|TRBD2|TRBV3-1/TRBV3-2|NA|14
TGTGCCAGCAGCCGGGAGGGGACTACCGGGGAGCTGTTTTTT
CASSREGTTGELFF
>TRBJ1-1|NA|TRBV19|NA|16
TGTGCCAGTAGCCACTGGGGCCAGGGAGGATGGACTGAAGCTTTCTTT
CASSHWGQGGWTEAFF